This TCR beta chain derives from a study of a mutant IDH1 vaccine in newly diagnosed glioma. The junction had 3 bases not matched to a gene; V was cut back by 4 bases and J by 6 bases. Per germline, CDR1 SGHAT and CDR2 FQNNGV. The CDR3 has 15 amino acids. Repertoires were generated with immunoSEQ multiplex PCR, while TCRdb's copy carries only in-frame clones and drops some. The sample includes fewer than 70,000 clones, about 87% of them seen just once. This clone was recorded once. Its antigen is as yet unknown. Time point noted: week 35, safety follow-up. Every vaccination contained 300 ug of the mutant IDH1 20-mer peptide and was paired with topical imiquimod. New WHO grade 3 or 4 IDH1-mutant, ATRX-lost astrocytomas were present in all donors.

The source is a man between 25 and 39 years old with glioma. Sequencing was performed on PBMCs, taken from a glioma patient whose treatment included an IDH1 peptide vaccine. The V call is TRBV11-2, the J call TRBJ2-2, with 12 bases that match TRBD2. CDR3 coding DNA: TGTGCCAGCAGCTGGACTAGCGGGACCGCCGGGGAGCTGTTTTTT. Translating it yields CASSWTSGTAGELFF.